The clone carrying this TCR beta chain was found many times. The data were obtained in a study of blood T cell repertoires in COVID-19. Study-level background: Samples representing acute and convalescent COVID-19 were sourced from the United States, Italy and Spain. In each case, the material was cDNA or gDNA derived from T cells, B-cell-depleted T cells, or PBMCs.

Authors' methods: For nucleated cells, counts were estimated from reference gene primer amplification. Assay: immunoSEQ multiplex PCR; the TCRdb copy retains only in-frame clones and omits some. The V and J calls and clone size were taken over from that table, and D and trimming were inferred from the DNA. The sample carries 80,000 to 95,000 clones, approximately 81% recorded once. This TCR was recovered from a man older than 75 with acute or convalescent COVID-19. The specimen sequenced was peripheral blood.

CDR3 sequence: CASSDGLAYEQFF. The CDR3 bases are TGTGCCAGCAGCGATGGACTAGCGTATGAGCAGTTCTTC. The V call is TRBV7-9, the J call TRBJ2-1, with TRBD2 matching over 9 bases. The germline V gene has CDR1 SEHNR and CDR2 FQNEAQ (reference sequence). The CDR3 is 13 amino acids. Trimming took 5 bases from V and 8 from J; bases not matched to a gene: 4.